Shown below are 20 T cell receptor beta chains from a single sample sequenced in a study of shared clonotypes between healthy human individuals (dated by TCRdb to about 2020). For the CD8 naive samples, CD45RO-negative cells were positively selected for CCR7, yielding a CD45RA+CCR7+ population from which TemRA cells were excluded. Library construction relied on the immunoSEQ multiplex PCR assay. In its TCRdb copy, this immuneACCESS table keeps in-frame sequences only and misses some clones. Where compared with another copy, unresolved V genes explain less than half of these, and the others have no known cause. This sample has about 2 million clones in its table, and approximately 94% of those were observed once. The top ten hold 1.2% of the sample. The sample comprised naive CD8+ T cells sorted from blood. The cell subset or site label, as the study defines it: CD45RA+CCR7+. The receptors originated from a young man in good health.

The chain joins TRBV11-2 to TRBJ2-3, with TRBD2 identical over 9 bases. Germline CDR1 SGHAT, CDR2 FQNNGV. This CDR3 has 16 residues. V gave up 3 bases and J gave up 6 bases; unmatched junction bases: 10. DNA of the CDR3: TGTGCCAGCAGCTTCTCCGGGACTAGCAATTGGGATACGCAGTATTTT. This codes for CASSFSGTSNWDTQYF.

CDR3 coding DNA: TGTGCCTGGACAGACACCAGCGGGGTTTACAATGAGCAGTTCTTC. This gives the protein CAWTDTSGVYNEQFF. The rearrangement uses TRBV30 and TRBJ2-1, with 7 positions matching TRBD2. The CDR3 runs to 15 residues. V was clipped by 4 bases and J by 4 bases; unmatched bases: 10. Germline CDR1 reads GTSNPN; CDR2 reads SVGIG (reference sequence).

J is TRBJ1-2 and V is TRBV6-1; possibly TRBD1 for D (5 bases). The CDR3 is 14 amino acids. CDR1 is MNHNS and CDR2 is SASEGT in the germline V gene. V gave up 1 base and J gave up 2 bases, with 8 bases separating them. Written as DNA, the CDR3 is TGTGCCAGCAGTGAAGATCCAGGGAACTATGGCTACACCTTC. This codes for CASSEDPGNYGYTF.

This chain links TRBV5-1 with TRBJ2-7; a possible D gene is TRBD2 (5 bases). Deletions cut 0 bases from V and 3 bases from J, with 16 bases between. Germline CDR1 and CDR2: SGHRS and YFSETQ. CDR3 length: 16 residues. The CDR3 DNA reads as TGCGCCAGCAGCTTGGGCGGGCTCCACTTTAACTACGAGCAGTACTTC. This codes for CASSLGGLHFNYEQYF.

V and J are TRBV6-5 and TRBJ2-1, with D uncertain. V was clipped by 0 bases and J by 0 bases, with 9 bases between them. The CDR3 has 16 residues. In germline, CDR1 is MNHEY, CDR2 SVGAGI. The CDR3 DNA follows: TGTGCCAGCAGTTACTCCCACTCGGGCTCCTACAATGAGCAGTTCTTC. Amino acids: CASSYSHSGSYNEQFF.

Note on this clone: Other DNA sequences in the same sample also yield this CDR3. The genes are TRBV9 and TRBJ1-1; no reliable D call. Trimming removed 0 bases from V and 0 bases from J, with 3 bases in between. Germline values: CDR1 SGDLS, CDR2 YYNGEE. This CDR3 spans 13 amino acids. This chain's CDR3 is CASSVAVNTEAFF. CDR3 DNA: TGTGCCAGCAGCGTAGCCGTGAACACTGAAGCTTTCTTT. The complete variable domain, with remaining parts taken from reference TRBV9 and TRBJ1-1, reads DSGVTQTPKHLITATGQRVTLRCSPRSGDLSVYWYQQSLDQGLQFLIQYYNGEERAKGNILERFSAQQFPDLHSELNLSSLELGDSALYFCASSVAVNTEAFFGQGTRLTVV.

V gene TRBV28 combines with J gene TRBJ2-7, with 8 nucleotides matching TRBD1. Germline V lookup: CDR1 MDHEN, CDR2 SYDVKM. Trimming took 6 bases from V and 1 from J; bases not matched to a gene: 11. This CDR3 has 16 residues. The CDR3 spells CASRTGQGPSSYEQYF. In DNA, the CDR3 is TGTGCCAGCAGAACAGGACAGGGCCCCTCTTCCTACGAGCAGTACTTC. Drawing the rest from reference TRBV28 and TRBJ2-7, the complete variable domain is DVKVTQSSRYLVKRTGEKVFLECVQDMDHENMFWYRQDPGLGLRLIYFSYDVKMKEKGDIPEGYSVSREKKERFSLILESASTNQTSMYLCASRTGQGPSSYEQYFGPGTRLTVT.

The rearrangement uses TRBV7-2 and TRBJ1-2, with 9 bases fitting TRBD1. CDR1 and CDR2 from the germline V gene are SGHTA and FQGNSA. The CDR3 loop spans 15 amino acids. V shed 3 bases and J 8 bases; nucleotides not matched to a gene: 10. CDR3 loop: CASSFLIRDRAGYTF. In DNA form, the CDR3 reads TGTGCCAGCAGCTTCCTCATCCGGGACAGGGCCGGCTACACCTTC.

V is TRBV6-5 and J is TRBJ2-3; D call uncertain. The CDR3 length is 14 residues. Germline V gene lookup returns CDR1 MNHEY and CDR2 SVGAGI. V lost 1 base to trimming and J lost 1 base, with 6 bases between them. In nucleotides, the CDR3 is TGTGCCAGCAGTTACTATGGGGGCACAGATACGCAGTATTTT. Protein product: CASSYYGGTDTQYF.

CDR3 protein: CASGQSSSTGELFF. In DNA, the CDR3 is TGTGCCAGCGGCCAGTCCTCGTCCACCGGGGAGCTGTTTTTT. V and J are TRBV2 and TRBJ2-2; D gene uncertain. Looked up from germline, CDR1 is SNHLY and CDR2 is FYNNEI. V was clipped by 8 bases and J by 4 bases, with 14 bases between them. There are 14 residues in the CDR3.

Points on this clone: Distinct nucleotide sequences in the sample also encode this CDR3. This chain links TRBV5-6 with TRBJ1-3, with D unresolved. Trimming shortened V by 5 bases and J by 0 bases, and 9 bases separated the two germline ends. The germline V gene encodes CDR1 SGHDT and CDR2 YYEEEE. There are 14 residues in the CDR3. The CDR3 spells CASSWADSGNTIYF. CDR3 in DNA: TGTGCCAGCAGTTGGGCAGACTCTGGAAACACCATATATTTT.

The genes are TRBV27 and TRBJ1-5; a weak D match, TRBD1 (6 bases). Germline CDR1 is MNHEY and CDR2 is SMNVEV (reference sequence). The CDR3 runs to 16 residues. V was pared by 3 bases and J by 0 bases, with 12 bases between. The CDR3 nucleotides are TGTGCCAGCAGTTTGATACAGGGCGGTAGCAATCAGCCCCAGCATTTT. Translated: CASSLIQGGSNQPQHF.

Worth noting for this clone: At the DNA level, this CDR3 is encoded by other sequences in the same sample as well. The rearrangement joins TRBV4-1 to TRBJ2-2; D call uncertain. This CDR3 is 14 amino acids long. The V gene lost 0 bases and the J gene lost 4 bases, with 6 bases spanning the gap. The germline CDR1 and CDR2 sequences are MGHRA and YSYEKL. In DNA form, the CDR3 reads TGCGCCAGCAGCCAAGAGAGGACCACCGGGGAGCTGTTTTTT. Protein product: CASSQERTTGELFF.

This chain connects TRBV15 to TRBJ2-7; no clear D. Trimming cost V 4 bases and J 3 bases, with 10 bases left between them. Germline values: CDR1 LNHNV, CDR2 YYDKDF (reference sequence). The CDR3 spans 13 residues. The CDR3 bases are TGTGCCACCAGCATAGCTCTCGGCTACGAGCAGTACTTC. Amino acid sequence: CATSIALGYEQYF.

The rearrangement links TRBV5-6 to TRBJ1-1; 7 bases align to TRBD1. Trimming cost V 1 base and J 3 bases; bases outside gene matches: 3. The germline CDR1 and CDR2 sequences are SGHDT and YYEEEE. The CDR3 length is 14 residues. The CDR3 DNA is TGTGCCAGCAGCTTGAAGGGGGCCGACACTGAAGCTTTCTTT. Translated: CASSLKGADTEAFF.

The V call is TRBV13, the J call TRBJ1-3; D gene ambiguous. CDR1 is PRHDT, CDR2 FYEKMQ, per germline (reference sequence). CDR3 length: 15 residues. Deletions cut 2 bases from V and 3 bases from J, with 11 bases between. This CDR3 reads CASSLNGVYGNTIYF. CDR3 coding DNA: TGTGCCAGCAGCTTAAATGGGGTCTATGGAAACACCATATATTTT.

This sequence joins TRBV6-5 and TRBJ2-1, with D uncertain. Trimming removed 8 bases at V and 0 bases at J, with 11 bases between. The CDR3 loop spans 14 amino acids. Germline V gives CDR1 MNHEY, CDR2 SVGAGI. In DNA, the CDR3 is TGTGCCAGCGGAAGCCTAAGCTCCTACAATGAGCAGTTCTTC. Protein product: CASGSLSSYNEQFF.

The chain recombines TRBV6-6 with TRBJ2-1, with 8 bases aligning to TRBD1. CDR1 and CDR2 (germline): MNHNY, SVGAGI (reference sequence). The CDR3 extends over 15 amino acids. Trimming at V came to 5 bases and at J to 0 bases, leaving 3 bases not matched to a gene. The CDR3 sequence: CASSPGQGSYNEQFF. CDR3 coding DNA: TGTGCCAGCAGTCCTGGACAGGGCTCCTACAATGAGCAGTTCTTC.

The chain links TRBV5-3 to TRBJ2-5, with D perhaps assigned TRBD1 or TRBD2 (5 bases each). TRBV5-3 is assigned to the ORF class and has an uncertain function. This CDR3 has 16 amino acids. V was trimmed by 2 bases and J by 1 base, leaving 15 bases between them. The CDR3 coding sequence is TGTGCCAGAAGCTTTGATTTAGGTGGGGGCCAAGAGACCCAGTACTTC. Protein sequence: CARSFDLGGGQETQYF.

Comment on this clone: Other DNA sequences within the sample encode an identical CDR3. V and J are TRBV2 and TRBJ2-7; 15 bases line up with TRBD2. CDR1 and CDR2 (germline): SNHLY, FYNNEI. After removal of 3 bases from V and 4 bases from J, the junction contained 4 bases not matched to a gene. The CDR3 consists of 16 residues. The CDR3 spells CASSEGLAGGGYEQYF. The CDR3 DNA reads TGTGCCAGCAGTGAGGGACTAGCGGGAGGAGGGTACGAGCAGTACTTC.